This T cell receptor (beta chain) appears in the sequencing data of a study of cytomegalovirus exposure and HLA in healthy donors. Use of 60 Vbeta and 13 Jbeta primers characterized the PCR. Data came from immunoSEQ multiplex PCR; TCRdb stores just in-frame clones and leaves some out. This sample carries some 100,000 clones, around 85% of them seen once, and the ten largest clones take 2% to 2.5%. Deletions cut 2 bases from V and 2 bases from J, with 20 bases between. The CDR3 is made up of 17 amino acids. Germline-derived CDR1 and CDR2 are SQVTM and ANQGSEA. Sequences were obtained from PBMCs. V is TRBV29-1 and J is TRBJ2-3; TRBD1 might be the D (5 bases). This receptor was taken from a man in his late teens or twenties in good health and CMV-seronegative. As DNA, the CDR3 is TGCAGCGTTGAAAATTTAAGACAGACCACTTACACAGATACGCAGTATTTT. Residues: CSVENLRQTTYTDTQYF.